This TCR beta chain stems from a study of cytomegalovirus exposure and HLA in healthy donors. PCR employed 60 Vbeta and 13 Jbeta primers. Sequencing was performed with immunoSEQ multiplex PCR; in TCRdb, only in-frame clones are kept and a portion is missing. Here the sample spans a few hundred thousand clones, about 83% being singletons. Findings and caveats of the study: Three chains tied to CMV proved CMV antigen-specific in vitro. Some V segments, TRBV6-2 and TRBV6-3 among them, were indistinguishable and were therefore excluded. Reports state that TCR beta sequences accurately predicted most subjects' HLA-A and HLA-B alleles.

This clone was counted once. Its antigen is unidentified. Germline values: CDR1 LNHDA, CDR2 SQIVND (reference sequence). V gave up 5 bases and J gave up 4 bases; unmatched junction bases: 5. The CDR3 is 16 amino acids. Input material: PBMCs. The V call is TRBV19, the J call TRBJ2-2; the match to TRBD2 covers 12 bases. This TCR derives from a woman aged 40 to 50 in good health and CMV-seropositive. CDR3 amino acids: CASSPRLAGVTGELFF. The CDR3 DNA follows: TGTGCCAGTAGTCCGCGACTAGCGGGAGTCACCGGGGAGCTGTTTTTT.